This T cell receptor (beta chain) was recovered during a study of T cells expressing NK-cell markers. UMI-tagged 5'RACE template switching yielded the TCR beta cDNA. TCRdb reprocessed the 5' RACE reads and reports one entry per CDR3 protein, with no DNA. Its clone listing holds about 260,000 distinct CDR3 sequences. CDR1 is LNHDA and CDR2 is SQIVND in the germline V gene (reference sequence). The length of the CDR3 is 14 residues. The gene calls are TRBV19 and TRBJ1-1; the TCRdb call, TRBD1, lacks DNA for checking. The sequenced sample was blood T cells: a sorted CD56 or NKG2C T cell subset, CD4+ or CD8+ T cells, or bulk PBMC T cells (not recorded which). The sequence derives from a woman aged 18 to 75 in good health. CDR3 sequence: CASNQDRVGTEAFF.